These 5 T cell receptor beta chains were all obtained from the same sample, sequenced in a study of shared clonotypes between healthy human individuals. The table came from immunoSEQ multiplex PCR; TCRdb's copy has only in-frame clones and leaves some out. This sample has fewer than 700,000 clones, with approximately 95% found just once. Positive CCR7 selection of CD45RO-negative cells yielded the naive CD8 cells, and terminally differentiated effector memory CD45RA+ cells were excluded. The sample taken for sequencing was naive CD8+ T cells sorted from blood. The origin of the receptors is a woman aged 25 to 39 in good health.

The chain links TRBV5-6 to TRBJ2-2; D may be TRBD1 (5 bases). This CDR3 has 15 amino acids. Germline V CDR1 and CDR2: SGHDT, YYEEEE. Trimming took off 1 base at V and 8 bases at J, with 15 bases between the two ends. The CDR3 DNA reads TGTGCCAGCAGCTTGACCCAGGGTTCTCGGGGGGAGCTGTTTTTT. Encoded protein: CASSLTQGSRGELFF.

This sequence joins TRBV19 and TRBJ1-6, with TRBD1 matching over 9 bases. The CDR3 runs 15 residues. V lost 5 bases, J lost 8 bases, and 7 bases stayed unmatched. Per the germline V gene, CDR1 is LNHDA and CDR2 is SQIVND (reference sequence). CDR3: CASSPWTGADSPLHF. CDR3 nucleotides: TGTGCCAGTAGTCCGTGGACAGGGGCCGATTCACCCCTCCACTTT.

V and J are TRBV7-3 and TRBJ1-1, with TRBD1 matching over 11 bases. The CDR3 spans 16 residues. Unmatched junction bases numbered 8, after V lost 3 bases and J lost 5 bases. CDR1 and CDR2 from the germline V gene are SGHTA and FQGTGA. Written as DNA, the CDR3 is TGTGCCAGCAGCTTCGGACAGGGGGCTTTTTTGACTGAAGCTTTCTTT. Translating it yields CASSFGQGAFLTEAFF.

The chain combines TRBV10-2 with TRBJ1-4; tentative D call: TRBD1 (5 bases). The CDR3 is 16 residues long. Germline V lookup: CDR1 WSHSY, CDR2 SAAADI. Trimming cost V 3 bases and J 0 bases, with 11 bases left between them. The CDR3 protein is CASSDWQGATNEKLFF. The CDR3 DNA is TGCGCCAGCAGTGATTGGCAGGGAGCAACTAATGAAAAACTGTTTTTT.

This chain connects TRBV6-1 to TRBJ2-3; D call uncertain. Trimming removed 10 bases from V and 6 bases from J, with 20 bases in between. Germline V gene data show CDR1 as MNHNS and CDR2 as SASEGT. The CDR3 covers 14 residues. CDR3 region: CAISAPPLGDTQYF. The CDR3 DNA is TGTGCCATCTCGGCCCCTCCCCTTGGGGATACGCAGTATTTT.